Listed below are T cell receptor beta chains from one sample, sequenced in a study of shared clonotypes between healthy human individuals. The data were produced by immunoSEQ multiplex PCR, yet TCRdb's version contains in-frame clones alone and is incomplete. This table holds hundreds of thousands of clones, around 77% found once. The sequenced sample was PBMCs. The receptor set was obtained from a woman aged 40 to 50 in good health. Some clones in this sample may be carry-over from other donors' samples. Each CDR3 is given with its conserved first and last residue. D genes are given only for firm matches. The size of a clone is reported for some rows only, either as once, few or many, or as a class for expanded clones.

>.|TRBJ2-1|TRBV5-4|.
CASSRRLGAYNEQFF
TGTGCCAGCAGCCGCAGACTAGGGGCCTACAATGAGCAGTTCTTC
>.|TRBJ2-5|TRBV13|TRBD1
CASSLGQPQETQYF
TGTGCCAGCAGCTTGGGACAGCCTCAAGAGACCCAGTACTTC
>many|TRBJ2-5|TRBV5-1|.
CASSPYFEETQYF
TGCGCCAGCAGCCCCTACTTCGAAGAGACCCAGTACTTC
>.|TRBJ1-2|TRBV9|.
CASSVGQLEAGYTF
TGTGCCAGCAGCGTAGGACAGTTGGAGGCTGGCTACACCTTC
>.|TRBJ2-3|TRBV30|.
CAWSKGRDTQYF
TGTGCCTGGAGTAAGGGGCGAGATACGCAGTATTTT
>.|TRBJ2-6|TRBV4-1|TRBD2
CASSQDEGGVSGANVLTF
TGCGCCAGCAGCCAAGATGAGGGAGGGGTGTCTGGGGCCAACGTCCTGACTTTC
>once|TRBJ2-7|TRBV19|.
CASSRAGDKPYEQYF
TGTGCCAGTAGTAGAGCCGGGGACAAACCCTACGAGCAGTACTTC
>.|TRBJ2-1|TRBV9|TRBD2
CASSRTPPPAGASYNEQFF
TGTGCCAGCAGCCGCACCCCTCCCCCTGCGGGAGCTTCCTACAATGAGCAGTTCTTC
>.|TRBJ2-3|TRBV28|TRBD2
CASSPEGLAGADTQYF
TGTGCCAGCAGCCCCGAAGGACTAGCAGGGGCAGATACGCAGTATTTT
>.|TRBJ1-1|TRBV7-8|.
CASSLGLTNTEAFF
TGTGCCAGCAGCTTGGGACTGACGAACACTGAAGCTTTCTTT
>.|TRBJ1-1|TRBV6-5|TRBD1
CASRERGLNTEAFF
TGTGCCAGCAGAGAAAGGGGGCTGAACACTGAAGCTTTCTTT
>.|TRBJ1-3|TRBV7-2|.
CASSLPVLSGNTIYF
TGTGCCAGCAGCTTACCGGTCCTCTCTGGAAACACCATATATTTT
>.|TRBJ2-1|TRBV4-1|.
CASSPQVIVLGNEQFF
TGCGCCAGCAGCCCTCAGGTAATAGTTTTAGGCAATGAGCAGTTCTTC
>once|TRBJ2-1|TRBV7-2|.
CASSLSHNEQFF
TGTGCCAGCAGCTTAAGTCACAATGAGCAGTTCTTC
>once|TRBJ2-3|TRBV5-1|.
CASSLDRPNTDTQYF
TGCGCCAGCAGCTTGGACAGGCCCAACACAGATACGCAGTATTTT
>.|TRBJ2-5|TRBV30|.
CARNGGQETQYF
TGTGCCCGGAATGGGGGTCAAGAGACCCAGTACTTC
>few|TRBJ1-1|TRBV2|TRBD1
CASKRTGGVPEAFF
TGTGCCAGCAAGAGGACAGGGGGCGTCCCTGAAGCTTTCTTT
>once|TRBJ1-5|TRBV27|.
CASSRYSNQPQHF
TGTGCCAGCAGTAGGTATAGCAATCAGCCCCAGCATTTT
>.|TRBJ2-1|TRBV5-1|TRBD2
CASRPGLAGPLGEQFF
TGCGCCAGCAGACCGGGACTAGCGGGTCCGTTAGGTGAGCAGTTCTTC
>.|TRBJ1-1|TRBV5-1|.
CASSLDGGNTEAFF
TGCGCCAGCAGCTTGGACGGTGGGAACACTGAAGCTTTCTTT
>.|TRBJ2-7|TRBV7-2|TRBD2
CASSSPTSGVPYEQYF
TGTGCCAGCAGCTCTCCGACTAGCGGAGTCCCCTACGAGCAGTACTTC
>once|TRBJ2-2|TRBV5-1|.
CASSRTNTGELFF
TGCGCCAGCAGCCGTACGAACACCGGGGAGCTGTTTTTT
>many|TRBJ2-6|TRBV19|.
CASSSTTALSSGANVLTF
TGTGCCAGTAGTAGTACGACAGCGCTGAGCTCTGGGGCCAACGTCCTGACTTTC
>few|TRBJ1-2|TRBV7-9|.
CASSSQGSNLRGYGYTF
TGTGCCAGCAGCTCTCAAGGGTCCAACCTGCGAGGCTATGGCTACACCTTC
>many|TRBJ2-4|TRBV14|.
CASSQDRLGTRVSRAKNIQYF
TGTGCCAGCAGCCAAGATCGCTTGGGAACTAGAGTCAGCAGAGCCAAAAACATTCAGTACTTC
>.|TRBJ2-5|TRBV2|TRBD2
CASSEGSLAGFATRGETQYF
TGTGCCAGCAGTGAAGGGTCCCTAGCGGGATTCGCCACCCGGGGAGAGACCCAGTACTTC